Presented here are 15 T cell receptor beta chains from one specimen sequenced in a study of blood T cell repertoires in COVID-19. The data were produced by immunoSEQ multiplex PCR, yet TCRdb's version contains in-frame clones alone and is incomplete. This table has over 60,000 clones, 89% appearing once. The sequencing input was peripheral blood. The source is an elderly man with acute or convalescent COVID-19.

Regarding this clone: The sample contains more than one DNA sequence encoding this CDR3. The CDR3 nucleotides are TGTGCCAGCAGCTTAAGGGGGACTGAAGCTTTCTTT. Residues: CASSLRGTEAFF. The chain carries TRBV7-9 and TRBJ1-1, with D possibly TRBD1 on 6 matching bases. CDR3 length: 12 amino acids. Per germline, CDR1 SEHNR and CDR2 FQNEAQ (reference sequence). V gave up 2 bases and J gave up 5 bases, with 6 bases separating them.

V is TRBV12-5 and J is TRBJ2-3; 10 positions match TRBD2. CDR1 is LGHNT, CDR2 FRNRAP, per germline. The V and J ends lost 6 bases and 2 bases, in that order; junction bases with no gene match: 8. The CDR3 contains 16 residues. The CDR3 loop is CASGPGLAVNTDTQYF. In nucleotides, the CDR3 is TGTGCTAGTGGCCCCGGACTAGCGGTCAACACAGATACGCAGTATTTT.

This chain joins TRBV7-9 and TRBJ2-3; a weak D match, TRBD2 (6 bases). The CDR3 is made up of 14 amino acids. Germline V gives CDR1 SEHNR, CDR2 FQNEAQ (reference sequence). Trimming took off 5 bases at V and 4 bases at J, with 13 bases between the two ends. The CDR3 loop reads CASSLGGGADTQYF. CDR3 DNA sequence: TGTGCCAGCAGCCTGGGGGGTGGCGCAGATACGCAGTATTTT.

This clone has just one count. This chain uses TRBV29-1 with TRBJ2-3; no firm D call. The germline V gene has CDR1 SQVTM and CDR2 ANQGSEA. This CDR3 is built from 16 residues. The V end lost 6 bases, the J end lost 0 bases, and 19 bases lay between the germline ends. Here the CDR3 reads CSVPPPLRSSTDTQYF. DNA for the CDR3: TGCAGCGTCCCACCCCCCCTTAGATCTAGCACAGATACGCAGTATTTT.

This chain uses TRBV12-1 with TRBJ1-5; the D segment call TRBD1 is taken from the table without a DNA check. TRBV12-1 is tagged as a pseudogene. The CDR3 totals 15 residues. In nucleotides, the CDR3 is TGTGCCAGCAGCTTTGTGGGCCGACCCAATCAGCCCCAGCATTTT. It specifies CASSFVGRPNQPQHF.

This clone came up a few times. This chain uses TRBV4-1 with TRBJ2-1; TRBD2 agrees at 10 bases. From germline, CDR1 is MGHRA and CDR2 YSYEKL. After removal of 0 bases from V and 0 bases from J, the junction contained 2 bases not matched to a gene. The CDR3 runs 17 residues. The CDR3 loop reads CASSQDPSGSSYNEQFF. CDR3 in DNA: TGCGCCAGCAGCCAAGATCCTAGCGGGAGCTCCTACAATGAGCAGTTCTTC.

This chain links TRBV7-6 with TRBJ2-3; 9 bases fit TRBD1. Germline V gives CDR1 SGHVS, CDR2 FNYEAQ. Unmatched junction bases numbered 7, after V lost 7 bases and J lost 2 bases. This CDR3 is built from 15 residues. The CDR3 DNA reads as TGTGCCAGCACCCTAGGGACAGGGCACACAGATACGCAGTATTTT. This sequence encodes CASTLGTGHTDTQYF.

This chain uses TRBV19 with TRBJ1-5; D ambiguous. This CDR3 spans 14 amino acids. Germline lookup yields CDR1 LNHDA and CDR2 SQIVND (reference sequence). V shed 3 bases and J shed 5 bases, with 11 bases lying between them. This CDR3 is CASSMRELHQPQHF. CDR3 DNA sequence: TGTGCCAGTAGTATGAGGGAGCTCCATCAGCCCCAGCATTTT.

The V call is TRBV6-1, the J call TRBJ1-1, with D uncertain. Looked up from germline, CDR1 is MNHNS and CDR2 is SASEGT. The CDR3 covers 12 residues. V lost 3 bases to trimming and J lost 5 bases, with 7 bases between them. The CDR3 spells CASSDRWTEAFF. The CDR3 DNA sequence: TGTGCCAGCAGTGACAGGTGGACTGAAGCTTTCTTT.

The gene calls are TRBV5-5 and TRBJ1-2, with 7 bases aligning to TRBD1. CDR1 and CDR2 from the germline V gene are SGHKS and YYEKEE (reference sequence). The CDR3 has 14 amino acids. V lost 0 bases and J lost 5; bases outside the gene matches: 4. The CDR3 DNA sequence: TGTGCCAGCAGCTTGGCCCCAGGGGGGTATGGCTACACCTTC. This encodes CASSLAPGGYGYTF. The full variable domain, with the rest looked up from reference TRBV5-5 and TRBJ1-2, is DAGVTQSPTHLIKTRGQQVTLRCSPISGHKSVSWYQQVLGQGPQFIFQYYEKEERGRGNFPDRFSARQFPNYSSELNVNALLLGDSALYLCASSLAPGGYGYTFGSGTRLTVV.

This chain links TRBV19 with TRBJ1-6; tentatively, D is TRBD1 (5 bases). Germline CDR1 and CDR2: LNHDA and SQIVND (reference sequence). This CDR3 region has 15 residues. V shed 5 bases and J shed 5 bases, with 13 bases lying between them. This chain's CDR3 is CASSPTGVDNSPLHF. The CDR3 DNA follows: TGTGCCAGTAGTCCGACGGGGGTTGATAATTCACCCCTCCACTTT.

The chain carries TRBV28 and TRBJ1-4, with 7 bases aligning to TRBD1. Germline V lookup: CDR1 MDHEN, CDR2 SYDVKM. The length of the CDR3 is 17 residues. J gave up 1 base and V 5 bases, and 10 bases lay outside the gene matches. The CDR3 nucleotides are TGTGCCAGCAGTCCGGCAGGGGGTAAGGGAACTAATGAAAAACTGTTTTTT. Translated: CASSPAGGKGTNEKLFF.

V and J are TRBV7-6 and TRBJ1-1, with a weak D call TRBD1 (5 bases). Per germline, CDR1 SGHVS and CDR2 FNYEAQ. The CDR3 consists of 14 residues. The ends were cut back, 1 base at V and 1 base at J, with 7 bases in the middle. The CDR3, as DNA: TGTGCCAGCAGCTTAGACAGGCGGAACACTGAAGCTTTCTTT. Amino acids: CASSLDRRNTEAFF.

This chain links TRBV19 with TRBJ2-7; perhaps TRBD1 as D (6 bases). Germline values: CDR1 LNHDA, CDR2 SQIVND (reference sequence). Trimming shortened V by 6 bases and J by 3 bases, and 15 bases separated the two germline ends. The CDR3 covers 14 residues. The CDR3 sequence: CASSPTDSFYEQYF. The CDR3, as DNA: TGTGCCAGTAGCCCCACGGACAGTTTCTACGAGCAGTACTTC.

The chain combines TRBV19 with TRBJ1-5; possible D gene TRBD1, 5 bases. The CDR3 loop spans 16 amino acids. Trimming took 5 bases from V and 4 from J, leaving 18 bases between them. Per germline, CDR1 LNHDA and CDR2 SQIVND (reference sequence). The CDR3 coding sequence is TGTGCCAGTAGTCTACCAGCGGGGGTACTAAATCAGCCCCAGCATTTT. Translating gives CASSLPAGVLNQPQHF.